This TCR beta chain was sequenced for a study of the immune and genomic landscape of osteosarcoma. About the study: Most patients, around 77%, had localized disease at diagnosis.

Here immunoSEQ multiplex PCR was the method, and the copy in TCRdb shows in-frame clones only, minus some. The data contain some 5,200 clones, about three quarters of them singletons. Primary, local recurrence and metastasis osteosarcoma tumors were taken after treatment from poor-prognosis patients. As to this clone: Its antigen is undetermined.

Study-wide results and limits: Reference clonality came from outside normal skin and healthy blood, not matched tissue. Average productive clonality was roughly 0.1, with a maximum of 0.3. Five cases had a single hyperexpanded clone dominating the repertoire, all with fewer than 100 T-cell clonotypes.

CDR1 and CDR2 from the germline V gene are LNHDA and SQIVND (reference sequence). The CDR3 runs to 17 residues. Trimming took 0 bases from V and 5 from J; bases not matched to a gene: 8. V is TRBV19 and J is TRBJ2-1; TRBD1 matches 9 bases. The source of this sequence is a human donor with osteosarcoma. Sequencing was performed on osteosarcoma tumor tissue from the lung. In DNA, the CDR3 is TGTGCCAGTAGTATAGATGCATTCGGGACAGGGAACAATGAGCAGTTCTTC. It is translated as CASSIDAFGTGNNEQFF.